This T cell receptor beta chain was recovered during a study of blood T cells in healthy people across ages (dated by TCRdb to 2013 to 2016). As for the study more broadly: In model experiments, template switching captured roughly one uniquely barcoded TCR beta cDNA molecule for every two T cells. To track age-related changes in TCR beta repertoire diversity, the study relied on deep sequencing normalized with unique cDNA molecular identifiers. Donors were grouped into four age groups: young (average roughly 17 years), middle-aged (around 39), aged (around 62) and long-lived (approximately 78). Donors of different ages were randomly distributed across sequencing lanes to avoid experimental bias. The study analyzed two additional independent replicas of 1 million unique cDNA reads from the same blood draw for two donors, one aged 18 to 30 and one aged 80 or older.

The roughly 39 donors, aged roughly 6 to 100 years, were systemically healthy Caucasian individuals from Russia. Each donor gave roughly 11 milliliters of peripheral blood, drawn into EDTA-treated Vacutainer tubes. PBMCs were isolated by Ficoll-Paque density-gradient centrifugation, with at least 6 million obtained per sample. Trizol reagent was used to extract total RNA from PBMCs, with at least 5.5 micrograms per sample. The percentages of naive CD45RAhigh/CD27high T cells were determined by flow cytometry on a PBMC aliquot from every donor. The table lists this clonotype with a few counts. The clone's antigen remains unknown. Base qualities are not provided; no much larger clone lies one nucleotide away. Including the terminal cysteine and phenylalanine, the CDR3 comprises 14 residues. The entry retains the CDR3 DNA only, 42 bases that are in frame from base 1. The germline V gene encodes CDR1 SGHDT and CDR2 YYEEEE. V is pared back by 2 bases and J by 4 bases, with 12 bases lying between the germline termini.

Paper-wide results and their limitations: The CMV infection status of donors was not known, potentially confounding age-related changes in expanded clonotypes. Compared with the aged group, the long-lived group had more naive CD4+ T cells, fewer expanded clones and increased TCR diversity, a pattern suggesting age selection. The percentage of naive T cells measured by flow cytometry correlated strongly with observed TCR beta diversity. Total diversity estimates from one million sequenced T cells were considered lower bounds and underestimates. Since profiling was done on bulk unsorted PBMCs, naive and antigen-experienced compartments could not be conclusively compared. As age increased, observed TCR beta diversity per million T cells dropped in a roughly linear way, and a significant reduction was already evident by age 40.

The library was made by 5' RACE. The sequencing machine was an Illumina HiSeq 2500. A second PCR of roughly 7 to 12 cycles was performed with a sample-barcoded 5' primer and a J-beta primer mix. Each TCR beta cDNA molecule received a unique molecular identifier from a template-switch 5' adaptor carrying 12 random nucleotides. Each sample yielded at least 2.5 million CDR3-containing paired-end reads. First-strand cDNA synthesis was performed from all RNA using the Mint cDNA synthesis kit, with priming by a TRBC-specific oligonucleotide. Following uracil-DNA glycosylase treatment, all cDNA underwent a first 18-cycle PCR with the universal primers M1SS and BC2_uni_R. The original methods were these. Normalization of each sample was performed by random selection of 1 million high-quality reads, each carrying a distinct molecular identifier. Instead of being binned into consensus sequences, reads that shared molecular identifiers were thrown out. CDR3 identification, clonotype clustering and error correction used MiTCR with a Q25 quality threshold and the strictest error-elimination algorithm. Lower-bound total TCR beta diversity was estimated with a nonparametric unseen species model using Euler transformation. The public reads were run again by TCRdb, first through fastp at Q25 and then through MiXCR, and only productive beta chains were kept. Duplicate CDR3 protein sequences are folded into a single record with the most common DNA and genes. The V and J calls reflect TCRdb's pipeline rather than the authors' work. The sample has 1.5 million to 2 million distinct CDR3 sequences on record, roughly 30% of them singletons. The ten largest clones take up about 8% of the sample.

This receptor was obtained from a woman younger than 45 in good health. The sequencing input was blood. This receptor chain uses TRBV5-6 and TRBJ1-1; confidence is insufficient to name the D gene. The CDR3 reads CASSFRGEVTEAFF. The DNA is as follows: TGTGCCAGCAGCTTTCGCGGGGAGGTCACTGAAGCTTTCTTT.